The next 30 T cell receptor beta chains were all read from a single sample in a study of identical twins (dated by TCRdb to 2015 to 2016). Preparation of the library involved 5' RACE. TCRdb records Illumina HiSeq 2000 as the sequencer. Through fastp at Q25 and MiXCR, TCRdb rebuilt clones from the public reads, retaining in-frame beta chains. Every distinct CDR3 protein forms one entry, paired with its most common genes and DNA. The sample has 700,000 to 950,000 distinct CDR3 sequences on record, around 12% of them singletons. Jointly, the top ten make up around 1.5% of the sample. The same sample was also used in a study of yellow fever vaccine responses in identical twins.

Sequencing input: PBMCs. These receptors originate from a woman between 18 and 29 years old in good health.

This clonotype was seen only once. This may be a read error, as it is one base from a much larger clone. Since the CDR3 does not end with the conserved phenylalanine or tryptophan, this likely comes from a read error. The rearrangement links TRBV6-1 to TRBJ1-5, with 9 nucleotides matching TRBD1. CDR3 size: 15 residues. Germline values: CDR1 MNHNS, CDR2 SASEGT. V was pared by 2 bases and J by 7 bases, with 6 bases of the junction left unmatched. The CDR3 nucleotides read TGTGCCAGCAGTGAATGGGGACAGGGTAGCCAGCCCCAGCATATT. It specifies CASSEWGQGSQPQHI.

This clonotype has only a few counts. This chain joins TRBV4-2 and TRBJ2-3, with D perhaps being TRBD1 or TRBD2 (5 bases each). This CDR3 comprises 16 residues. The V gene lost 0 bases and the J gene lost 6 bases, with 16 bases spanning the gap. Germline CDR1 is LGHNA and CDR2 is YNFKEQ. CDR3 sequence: CASSQDLGRGLDTQYF. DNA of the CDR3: TGTGCCAGCAGCCAAGATTTGGGACGAGGGCTCGATACGCAGTATTTT.

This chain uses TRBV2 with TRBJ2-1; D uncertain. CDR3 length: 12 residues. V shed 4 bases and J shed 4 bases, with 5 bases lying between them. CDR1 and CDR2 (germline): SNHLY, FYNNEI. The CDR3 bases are TGTGCCAGCAGTGCGGAGTACAATGAGCAGTTCTTC. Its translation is CASSAEYNEQFF.

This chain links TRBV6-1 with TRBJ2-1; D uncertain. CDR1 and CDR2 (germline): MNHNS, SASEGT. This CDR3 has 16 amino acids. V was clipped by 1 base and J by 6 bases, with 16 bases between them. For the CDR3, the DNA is TGTGCCAGCAGTGAAGTAGTGACCCGGAGCGTCAATGAGCAGTTCTTC. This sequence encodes CASSEVVTRSVNEQFF.

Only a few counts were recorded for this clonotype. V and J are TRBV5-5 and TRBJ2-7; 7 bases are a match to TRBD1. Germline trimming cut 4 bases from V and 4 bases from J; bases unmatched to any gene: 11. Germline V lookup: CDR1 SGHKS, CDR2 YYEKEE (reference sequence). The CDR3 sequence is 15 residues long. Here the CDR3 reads CASSILTGSWYEQYV. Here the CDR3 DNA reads TGTGCCAGCAGCATTCTGACAGGGTCGTGGTACGAGCAGTACGTC.

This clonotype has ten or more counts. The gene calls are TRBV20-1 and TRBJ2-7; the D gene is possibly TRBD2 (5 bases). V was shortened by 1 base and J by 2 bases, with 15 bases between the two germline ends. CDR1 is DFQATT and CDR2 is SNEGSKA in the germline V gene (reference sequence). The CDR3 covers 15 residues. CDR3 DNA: TGCAGTGCTAGAGTTGTGGGTGGGAGACCCTACGAGCAGTACTTC. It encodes CSARVVGGRPYEQYF.

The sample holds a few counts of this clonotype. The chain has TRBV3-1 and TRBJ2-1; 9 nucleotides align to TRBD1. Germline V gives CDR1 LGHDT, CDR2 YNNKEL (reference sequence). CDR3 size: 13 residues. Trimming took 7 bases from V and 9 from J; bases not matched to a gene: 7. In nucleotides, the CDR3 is TGTGCCAGCACCCGGACAGGGGTGGGTGAGCAGTTCTTC. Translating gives CASTRTGVGEQFF.

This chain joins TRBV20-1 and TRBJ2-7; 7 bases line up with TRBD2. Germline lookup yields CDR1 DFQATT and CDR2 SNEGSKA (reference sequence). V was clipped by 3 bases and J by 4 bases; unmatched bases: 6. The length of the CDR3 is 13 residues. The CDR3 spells CSARLAANYEQYF. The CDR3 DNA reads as TGCAGTGCTAGGCTAGCGGCTAATTACGAGCAGTACTTC.

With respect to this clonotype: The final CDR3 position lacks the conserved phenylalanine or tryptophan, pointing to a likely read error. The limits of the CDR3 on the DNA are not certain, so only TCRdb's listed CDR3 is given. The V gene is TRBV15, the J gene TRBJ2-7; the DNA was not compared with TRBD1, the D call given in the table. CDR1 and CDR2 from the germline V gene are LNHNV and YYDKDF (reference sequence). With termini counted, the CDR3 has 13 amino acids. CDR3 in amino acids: CATSRRVDSPLAL.

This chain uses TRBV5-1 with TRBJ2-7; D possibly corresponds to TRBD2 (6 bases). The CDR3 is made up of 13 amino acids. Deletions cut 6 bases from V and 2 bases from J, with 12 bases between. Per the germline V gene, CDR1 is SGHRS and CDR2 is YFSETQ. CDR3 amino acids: CASMEGLAYEQYF. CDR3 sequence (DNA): TGCGCCAGCATGGAGGGCCTGGCCTACGAGCAGTACTTC.

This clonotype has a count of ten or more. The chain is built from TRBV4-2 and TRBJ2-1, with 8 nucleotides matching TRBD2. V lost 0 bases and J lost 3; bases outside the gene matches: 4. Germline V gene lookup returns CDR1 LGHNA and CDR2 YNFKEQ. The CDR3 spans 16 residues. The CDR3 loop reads CASSQEYSGSYNEQFF. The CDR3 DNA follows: TGTGCCAGCAGCCAAGAATACAGCGGGAGCTACAATGAGCAGTTCTTC.

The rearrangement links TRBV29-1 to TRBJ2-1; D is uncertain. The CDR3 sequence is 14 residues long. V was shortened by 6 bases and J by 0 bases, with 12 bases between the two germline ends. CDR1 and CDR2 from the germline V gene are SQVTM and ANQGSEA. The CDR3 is CSVVNSSSYNEQFF. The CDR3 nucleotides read TGCAGCGTAGTTAACAGTAGCTCCTACAATGAGCAGTTCTTC.

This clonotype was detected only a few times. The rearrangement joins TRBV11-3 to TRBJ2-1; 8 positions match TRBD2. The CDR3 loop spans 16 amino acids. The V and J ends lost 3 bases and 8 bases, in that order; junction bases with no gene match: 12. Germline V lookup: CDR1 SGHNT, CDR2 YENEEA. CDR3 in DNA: TGTGCCAGCAGCTTGCTCGGGAGCGGGGGCGGAGATGAGCAGTTCTTC. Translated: CASSLLGSGGGDEQFF. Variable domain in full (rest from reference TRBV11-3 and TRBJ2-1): EAGVVQSPRYKIIEKKQPVAFWCNPISGHNTLYWYLQNLGQGPELLIRYENEEAVDDSQLPKDRFSAERLKGVDSTLKIQPAELGDSAVYLCASSLLGSGGGDEQFFGPGTRLTVL.

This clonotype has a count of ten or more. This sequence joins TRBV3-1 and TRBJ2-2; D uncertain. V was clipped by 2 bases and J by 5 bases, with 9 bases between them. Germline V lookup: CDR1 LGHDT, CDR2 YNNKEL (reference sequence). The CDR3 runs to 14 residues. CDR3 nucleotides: TGTGCCAGCAGCCAAAATGTGGCTACCGGGGAGCTGTTTTTT. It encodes CASSQNVATGELFF.

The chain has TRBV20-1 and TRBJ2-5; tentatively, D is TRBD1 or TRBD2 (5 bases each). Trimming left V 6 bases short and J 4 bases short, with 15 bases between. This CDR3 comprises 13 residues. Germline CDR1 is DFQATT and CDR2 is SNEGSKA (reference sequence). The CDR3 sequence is CSAPRGVLETQYF. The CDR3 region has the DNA TGCAGTGCCCCCCGAGGGGTTCTAGAGACCCAGTACTTC.

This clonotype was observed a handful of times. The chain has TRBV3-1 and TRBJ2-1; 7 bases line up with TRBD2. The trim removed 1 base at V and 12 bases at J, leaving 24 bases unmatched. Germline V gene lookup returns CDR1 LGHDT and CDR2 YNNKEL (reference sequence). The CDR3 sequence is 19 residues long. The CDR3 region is CASSQGEGIWLAEIGGQFF. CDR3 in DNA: TGTGCCAGCAGCCAAGGCGAGGGTATATGGCTAGCGGAAATTGGGGGGCAGTTCTTC.

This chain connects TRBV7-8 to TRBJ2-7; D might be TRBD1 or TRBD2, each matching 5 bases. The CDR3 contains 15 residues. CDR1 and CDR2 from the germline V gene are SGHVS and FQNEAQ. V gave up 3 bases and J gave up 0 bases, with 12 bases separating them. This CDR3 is CASSFESGSSYEQYF. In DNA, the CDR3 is TGTGCCAGCAGCTTCGAATCAGGGAGCTCCTACGAGCAGTACTTC.

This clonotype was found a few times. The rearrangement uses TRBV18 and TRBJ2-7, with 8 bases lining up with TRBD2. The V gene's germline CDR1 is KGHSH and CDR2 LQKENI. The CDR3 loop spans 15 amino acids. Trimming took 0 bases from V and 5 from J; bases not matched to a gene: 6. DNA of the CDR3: TGTGCCAGCTCACCACCAGCGGGAGCCCCCCACGAGCAGTACTTC. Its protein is CASSPPAGAPHEQYF.

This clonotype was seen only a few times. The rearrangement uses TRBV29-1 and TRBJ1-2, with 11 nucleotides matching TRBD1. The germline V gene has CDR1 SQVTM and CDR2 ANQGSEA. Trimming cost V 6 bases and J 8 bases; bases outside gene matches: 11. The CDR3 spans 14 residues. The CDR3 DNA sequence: TGCAGCGTGATGGTCGGGGGACAGGGGGAAGGCTACACCTTC. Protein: CSVMVGGQGEGYTF.

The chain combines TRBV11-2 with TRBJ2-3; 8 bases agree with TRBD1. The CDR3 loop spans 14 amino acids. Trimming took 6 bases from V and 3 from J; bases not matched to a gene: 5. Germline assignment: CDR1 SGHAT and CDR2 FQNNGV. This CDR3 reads CASRDRQGTDTQYF. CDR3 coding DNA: TGTGCCAGCAGGGACAGACAGGGGACAGATACGCAGTATTTT.

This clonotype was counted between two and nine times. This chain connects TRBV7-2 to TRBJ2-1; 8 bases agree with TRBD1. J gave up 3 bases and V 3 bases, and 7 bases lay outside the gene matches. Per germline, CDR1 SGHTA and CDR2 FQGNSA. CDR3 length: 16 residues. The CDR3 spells CASSLATGAGYNEQFF. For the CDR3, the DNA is TGTGCCAGCAGCTTGGCGACAGGGGCGGGCTACAATGAGCAGTTCTTC.

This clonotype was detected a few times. CDR3 protein: CASSLRVGGAKDEQFF. As DNA, the CDR3 is TGTGCCAGCAGCTTACGGGTCGGGGGGGCCAAGGATGAGCAGTTCTTC. J is TRBJ2-1 and V is TRBV7-9; 8 bases line up with TRBD2. The germline V gene has CDR1 SEHNR and CDR2 FQNEAQ (reference sequence). J lost 8 bases, V lost 2 bases, and 11 bases had no gene match. The length of the CDR3 is 16 residues.

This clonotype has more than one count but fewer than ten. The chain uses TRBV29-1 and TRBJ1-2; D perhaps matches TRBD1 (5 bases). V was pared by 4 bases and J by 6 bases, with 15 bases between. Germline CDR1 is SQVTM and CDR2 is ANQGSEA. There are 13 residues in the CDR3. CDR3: CSVASGGKDGYTF. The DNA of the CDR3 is TGCAGCGTTGCTTCTGGGGGGAAGGATGGCTACACCTTC.

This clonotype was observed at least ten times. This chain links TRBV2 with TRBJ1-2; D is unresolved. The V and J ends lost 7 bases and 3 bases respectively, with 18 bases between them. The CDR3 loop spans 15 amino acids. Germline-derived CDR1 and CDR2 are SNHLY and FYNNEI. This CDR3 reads CASIPTRSRDYGYTF. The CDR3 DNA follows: TGTGCCAGCATCCCGACCCGATCTAGGGACTATGGCTACACCTTC.

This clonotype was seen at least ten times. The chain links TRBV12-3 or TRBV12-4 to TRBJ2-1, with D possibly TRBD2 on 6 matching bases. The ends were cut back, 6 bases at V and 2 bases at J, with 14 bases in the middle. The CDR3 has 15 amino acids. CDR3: CASRYFTSTYNEQFF. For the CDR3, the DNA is TGTGCCAGCAGGTATTTTACTAGCACCTACAATGAGCAGTTCTTC.

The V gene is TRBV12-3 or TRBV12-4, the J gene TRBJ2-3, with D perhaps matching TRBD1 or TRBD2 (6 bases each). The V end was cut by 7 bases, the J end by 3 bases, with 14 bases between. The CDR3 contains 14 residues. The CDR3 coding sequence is TGTGCCAGCACCAAGGGGGAGGAGACAGATACGCAGTATTTT. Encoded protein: CASTKGEETDTQYF.

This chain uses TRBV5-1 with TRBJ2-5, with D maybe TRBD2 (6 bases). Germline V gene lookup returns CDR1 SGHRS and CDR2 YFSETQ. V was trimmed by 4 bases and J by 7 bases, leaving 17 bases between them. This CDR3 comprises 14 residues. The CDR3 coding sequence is TGCGCCAGCAGCCAGCCGGGGGTCACAAGGACCCAGTACTTC. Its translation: CASSQPGVTRTQYF. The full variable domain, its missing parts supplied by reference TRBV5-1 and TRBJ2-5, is KAGVTQTPRYLIKTRGQQVTLSCSPISGHRSVSWYQQTPGQGLQFLFEYFSETQRNKGNFPGRFSGRQFSNSRSEMNVSTLELGDSALYLCASSQPGVTRTQYFGPGTRLLVL.

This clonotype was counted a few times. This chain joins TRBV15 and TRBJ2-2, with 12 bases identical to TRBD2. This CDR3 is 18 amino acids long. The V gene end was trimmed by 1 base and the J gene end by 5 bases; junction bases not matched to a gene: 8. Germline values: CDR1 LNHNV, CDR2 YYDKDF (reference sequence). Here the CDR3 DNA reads TGTGCCACCAGCAGAGTACTAGCGGGGGGCTATCCAACCGGGGAGCTGTTTTTT. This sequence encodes CATSRVLAGGYPTGELFF.

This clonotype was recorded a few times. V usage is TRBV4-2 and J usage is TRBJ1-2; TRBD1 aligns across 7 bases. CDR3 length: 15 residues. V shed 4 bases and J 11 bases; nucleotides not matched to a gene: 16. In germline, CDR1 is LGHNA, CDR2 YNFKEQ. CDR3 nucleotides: TGTGCCAGCAGCCCAAACTCCGGACAGGAGGGGTTATACACCTTC. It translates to CASSPNSGQEGLYTF.

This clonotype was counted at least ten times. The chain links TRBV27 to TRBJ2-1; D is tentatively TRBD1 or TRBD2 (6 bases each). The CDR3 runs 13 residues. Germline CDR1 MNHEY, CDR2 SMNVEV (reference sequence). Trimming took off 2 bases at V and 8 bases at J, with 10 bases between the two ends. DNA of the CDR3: TGTGCCAGCAGTTTACGGGGGCGGGATGAGCAGTTCTTC. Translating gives CASSLRGRDEQFF.